The 31 T cell receptor beta chains given below trace back to one sample, sequenced in a study of blood T cell repertoires in COVID-19. Libraries were prepared by immunoSEQ multiplex PCR; TCRdb keeps only in-frame clonotypes and omits some of them. The table shows 260,000 or so clones, with roughly 88% occurring only once. The material sequenced was PBMCs or T cells enriched from blood (not recorded which). Receptor source: a woman aged 40 to 49 with acute COVID-19.

The J gene is TRBJ2-1, the V gene TRBV10-2; TRBD2 agrees at 12 bases. The germline V gene has CDR1 WSHSY and CDR2 SAAADI. This CDR3 is built from 17 residues. The V and J ends lost 3 bases and 9 bases, in that order; junction bases with no gene match: 12. CDR3 in DNA: TGCGCCAGCAGTGACCTACTGACTAGCGGGAGAAGTATTGAGCAGTTCTTC. Amino acids: CASSDLLTSGRSIEQFF.

The chain joins TRBV19 to TRBJ1-1, with D maybe TRBD1 (6 bases). This CDR3 contains 15 residues. With 5 bases removed from V and 7 bases from J, the gap between germline ends came to 20 bases. Germline assignment: CDR1 LNHDA and CDR2 SQIVND (reference sequence). CDR3 DNA: TGTGCCAGTAGTCAACAAAGGGACATCACTATTGAAGCTTTCTTT. Translation gives CASSQQRDITIEAFF.

The chain links TRBV5-5 to TRBJ1-1; TRBD1 matches at 8 bases. The CDR3 runs to 17 residues. In germline, CDR1 is SGHKS, CDR2 YYEKEE (reference sequence). The V segment lost 1 base and the J segment 0 bases; nucleotides outside the gene matches: 8. CDR3 nucleotide sequence: TGTGCCAGCAGCTTGTATGGAGACAGGGGATTGAACACTGAAGCTTTCTTT. Translation gives CASSLYGDRGLNTEAFF.

This rearrangement joins TRBV7-9 to TRBJ1-2, with D tentatively TRBD1 (6 bases). The CDR3 is made up of 13 amino acids. Germline values: CDR1 SEHNR, CDR2 FQNEAQ (reference sequence). Deletions cut 5 bases from V and 6 bases from J, with 13 bases between. The chain's CDR3 is CASSPNEGDGYTF. CDR3 DNA sequence: TGTGCCAGCAGCCCCAACGAGGGGGATGGCTACACCTTC.

The chain couples TRBV11-2 to TRBJ2-5; 9 bases align to TRBD1. Trimming removed 3 bases from V and 5 bases from J; junction bases left unmatched: 4. The CDR3 extends over 14 amino acids. Germline-derived CDR1 and CDR2 are SGHAT and FQNNGV. The CDR3: CASSFAGTGETQYF. The CDR3 coding sequence is TGTGCCAGCAGCTTTGCCGGGACAGGGGAGACCCAGTACTTC. Supplemented by reference TRBV11-2 and TRBJ2-5, the full variable domain reads EAGVAQSPRYKIIEKRQSVAFWCNPISGHATLYWYQQILGQGPKLLIQFQNNGVVDDSQLPKDRFSAERLKGVDSTLKIQPAKLEDSAVYLCASSFAGTGETQYFGPGTRLLVL.

The table lists this clone with a few counts. This sequence joins TRBV3-1 (or the pseudogene TRBV3-2) and TRBJ1-1; maybe TRBD1 (5 bases). The CDR3 consists of 13 residues. The germline gives CDR1 LGHDT, CDR2 YNNKEL (reference sequence). The germline V and J ends were trimmed by 1 base and 7 bases, with 10 bases remaining between them. CDR3: CASSQAGGNEAFF. DNA of the CDR3: TGTGCCAGCAGCCAAGCCGGGGGGAATGAAGCTTTCTTT.

The genes are TRBV11-3 and TRBJ2-4; TRBD1 matches 7 bases. CDR3 length: 14 amino acids. Germline V gene data show CDR1 as SGHNT and CDR2 as YENEEA. J was trimmed by 8 bases and V by 5 bases; bases with no gene match: 9. The CDR3 loop is CASSHSDRFDIQYF. Written as DNA, the CDR3 is TGTGCCAGCAGCCATTCGGACAGGTTCGACATTCAGTACTTC.

V usage is TRBV4-1 and J usage is TRBJ1-5; D ambiguous. The CDR3 is made up of 15 amino acids. CDR1 is MGHRA, CDR2 YSYEKL, per germline. Between the trimmed V and J ends, which lost 1 base and 1 base, there was a span of 8 bases. The chain's CDR3 is CASSQAQMSNQPQHF. The CDR3 DNA reads TGCGCCAGCAGCCAAGCCCAGATGAGCAATCAGCCCCAGCATTTT.

The chain joins TRBV7-8 to TRBJ1-1, with D tentatively TRBD1 (6 bases). The CDR3 is 15 residues long. V lost 5 bases and J lost 0, with 13 bases in between. Looked up from germline, CDR1 is SGHVS and CDR2 is FQNEAQ. CDR3 DNA sequence: TGTGCCAGCAGCCCCCTGGGGGCGTTGAACACTGAAGCTTTCTTT. Translation: CASSPLGALNTEAFF.

There are many counts of this clone. The CDR3 region is CASSQETSGINTGELFF. The CDR3 DNA is TGTGCCAGCAGCCAAGAGACTAGCGGGATTAACACCGGGGAGCTGTTTTTT. The gene calls are TRBV3-1 (or the pseudogene TRBV3-2) and TRBJ2-2; 11 positions match TRBD2. Trimming removed 0 bases from V and 2 bases from J; junction bases left unmatched: 2. In germline, CDR1 is LGHDT, CDR2 YNNKEL (reference sequence). There are 17 residues in the CDR3.

This chain connects TRBV19 to TRBJ1-1, with TRBD1 as a possible D gene (6 bases). There are 13 residues in the CDR3. The germline V gene has CDR1 LNHDA and CDR2 SQIVND (reference sequence). Trimming shortened V by 10 bases and J by 0 bases, and 12 bases separated the two germline ends. CDR3 bases: TGTGCCACTTCAGACAGGATGAACACTGAAGCTTTCTTT. This codes for CATSDRMNTEAFF.

The J gene is TRBJ1-5, the V gene TRBV30; D ambiguous. Germline V gene data show CDR1 as GTSNPN and CDR2 as SVGIG (reference sequence). This CDR3 has 13 residues. V dropped 1 base and J dropped 1 base, with 5 bases sitting between them. The CDR3 region is CAWSGESNQPQHF. The CDR3 DNA sequence: TGTGCCTGGAGTGGTGAGAGCAATCAGCCCCAGCATTTT.

This chain links TRBV7-2 with TRBJ2-3; D perhaps matches TRBD2 (6 bases). V was trimmed by 4 bases and J by 0 bases, leaving 14 bases between them. The CDR3 is 16 residues long. Germline lookup yields CDR1 SGHTA and CDR2 FQGNSA. CDR3 residues: CASSSGGGASTDTQYF. The CDR3 DNA is TGTGCCAGCAGCTCCGGAGGCGGGGCTAGCACAGATACGCAGTATTTT.

J is TRBJ1-1 and V is TRBV7-9, with D possibly TRBD1 on 5 matching bases. Germline CDR1 SEHNR, CDR2 FQNEAQ (reference sequence). Trimming removed 5 bases from V and 7 bases from J, with 14 bases in between. This CDR3 has 13 residues. The CDR3 DNA follows: TGTGCCAGCAGCGTCCAGGGAGCGGGTGAAGCTTTCTTT. Translating gives CASSVQGAGEAFF.

This sequence joins TRBV7-9 and TRBJ2-6; 7 bases agree with TRBD1. CDR1 SEHNR and CDR2 FQNEAQ come from the germline V gene (reference sequence). The CDR3 consists of 18 residues. Trimming took 5 bases from V and 0 from J; bases not matched to a gene: 10. The CDR3 DNA reads as TGTGCCAGCAGCCTCCGACAGGGAATCTCCTCTGGGGCCAACGTCCTGACTTTC. Translation: CASSLRQGISSGANVLTF.

This clone was seen once. The CDR3 sequence: CASSYVITSVASTDTQYF. The DNA of the CDR3 is TGTGCCAGCAGTTACGTGATTACTAGCGTTGCTAGCACAGATACGCAGTATTTT. V is TRBV6-2 or TRBV6-3 and J is TRBJ2-3; TRBD2 agrees at 7 bases. V shed 2 bases, J shed 0 bases, and the junction held 11 bases outside the gene matches. Germline V lookup: CDR1 MNHEY, CDR2 SVGEGT. This CDR3 has 18 amino acids.

The chain links TRBV30 to TRBJ1-5; D is perhaps TRBD1 (6 bases). V lost 5 bases to trimming and J lost 4 bases, with 12 bases between them. This CDR3 comprises 13 residues. CDR1 is GTSNPN, CDR2 SVGIG, per germline (reference sequence). The CDR3 loop reads CAWDRDTNQPQHF. CDR3 coding DNA: TGTGCCTGGGACCGGGACACAAATCAGCCCCAGCATTTT.

The V gene is TRBV13, the J gene TRBJ2-5, with TRBD2 matching over 7 bases. Germline V gene lookup returns CDR1 PRHDT and CDR2 FYEKMQ (reference sequence). V was pared by 11 bases and J by 0 bases, with 9 bases of the junction left unmatched. The CDR3 covers 14 residues. As DNA, the CDR3 is TGTGCCTCTAGCTCGCGGGAGTACCAAGAGACCCAGTACTTC. It specifies CASSSREYQETQYF. The complete variable domain, with remaining parts taken from reference TRBV13 and TRBJ2-5, reads AAGVIQSPRHLIKEKRETATLKCYPIPRHDTVYWYQQGPGQDPQFLISFYEKMQSDKGSIPDRFSAQQFSDYHSELNMSSLELGDSALYFCASSSREYQETQYFGPGTRLLVL.

V is TRBV7-9 and J is TRBJ2-3, with D possibly TRBD1 on 6 matching bases. Germline CDR1 reads SEHNR; CDR2 reads FQNEAQ (reference sequence). V gave up 2 bases and J gave up 9 bases, with 9 bases separating them. This CDR3 spans 12 amino acids. The DNA of the CDR3 is TGTGCCAGCAGCTTAACAGGGCAGACGCAGTATTTT. Translation: CASSLTGQTQYF.

This clone was found once. The chain employs TRBV10-3 and TRBJ1-3; 7 nucleotides match TRBD1. From germline, CDR1 is ENHRY and CDR2 SYGVKD. This CDR3 region has 16 residues. The V segment lost 1 base and the J segment 4 bases; nucleotides outside the gene matches: 7. The CDR3 region is CAISEYGTESGNTIYF. As DNA, the CDR3 is TGTGCCATCAGTGAGTACGGGACAGAATCCGGAAACACCATATATTTT.

The chain is built from TRBV7-8 and TRBJ1-5; TRBD1 might be the D (6 bases). Germline V gives CDR1 SGHVS, CDR2 FQNEAQ. The V end was cut by 2 bases, the J end by 7 bases, with 18 bases between. The CDR3 totals 16 residues. The CDR3 bases are TGTGCCAGCAGCTTACTCCGGGGCAGAGGGGGACAGCCCCAGCATTTT. Amino acids: CASSLLRGRGGQPQHF.

The V gene is TRBV24-1, the J gene TRBJ1-1, with 9 bases identical to TRBD1. The CDR3 is made up of 16 amino acids. J lost 0 bases, V lost 5 bases, and 6 bases had no gene match. Germline-derived CDR1 and CDR2 are KGHDR and SFDVKD. For the CDR3, the DNA is TGTGCCACCAGTGCATCCGGGACAGGGATGAACACTGAAGCTTTCTTT. Its translation: CATSASGTGMNTEAFF.

This clone showed up just a few times. The chain links TRBV5-1 to TRBJ1-1; 8 nucleotides align to TRBD1. The V and J ends lost 4 bases and 6 bases, in that order; junction bases with no gene match: 8. This CDR3 region has 14 residues. Germline CDR1 reads SGHRS; CDR2 reads YFSETQ. The CDR3 nucleotides read TGCGCCAGCAGCCTATCGACAGGGGTTCCTGAAGCTTTCTTT. Encoded protein: CASSLSTGVPEAFF.

This clone was observed a few times. A much larger clone lies a single base off, so this may be a read error. The chain recombines TRBV7-3 with TRBJ1-1; tentative D call: TRBD1 (5 bases). The germline gives CDR1 SGHTA, CDR2 FQGTGA. V was trimmed by 4 bases and J by 0 bases, leaving 6 bases between them. The CDR3 covers 13 residues. The CDR3 DNA follows: TGTGCCAGCAGCTGGGACTTGAACACTGAAGCTTTCTTT. It specifies CASSWDLNTEAFF.

The gene calls are TRBV19 and TRBJ1-2; the D is unclear. Germline V gives CDR1 LNHDA, CDR2 SQIVND (reference sequence). V dropped 6 bases and J dropped 0 bases, with 11 bases sitting between them. CDR3 length equals 14 residues. The CDR3 DNA sequence: TGTGCCAGTAGCCTATTTGCGTCTAACTATGGCTACACCTTC. Protein product: CASSLFASNYGYTF.

The V and J genes are TRBV27 and TRBJ2-7; 10 nucleotides agree with TRBD2. This CDR3 comprises 16 residues. Germline V gene data show CDR1 as MNHEY and CDR2 as SMNVEV (reference sequence). V dropped 4 bases and J dropped 8; count of bases not matched to a gene: 14. The CDR3 here is CASSSTFPGLAMKQYF. Written as DNA, the CDR3 is TGTGCCAGCAGTTCCACTTTTCCGGGACTAGCGATGAAGCAGTACTTC.

The rearrangement links TRBV5-4 to TRBJ2-1, with 7 bases matching TRBD2. This CDR3 is 14 amino acids long. Trimming at V came to 3 bases and at J to 8 bases, leaving 8 bases not matched to a gene. Germline V gives CDR1 SGHNT, CDR2 YYREEE (reference sequence). CDR3 protein: CASSSKAGAHEQFF. CDR3 coding DNA: TGTGCCAGCAGCTCAAAGGCGGGAGCGCATGAGCAGTTCTTC.

The chain combines TRBV24-1 with TRBJ2-3; 7 nucleotides line up with TRBD1. The CDR3 has 15 residues. J was trimmed by 1 base and V by 4 bases; bases with no gene match: 4. From germline, CDR1 is KGHDR and CDR2 SFDVKD. This CDR3 is CATSEPGQGTDTQYF. The CDR3 region has the DNA TGTGCCACCAGTGAGCCCGGACAGGGCACAGATACGCAGTATTTT.

Worth noting for this clone: Relative to the germline gene, one junction end is altered; a read error may explain this. The J gene is TRBJ2-2, the V gene TRBV18; D might be TRBD2 (6 bases). Looked up from germline, CDR1 is KGHSH and CDR2 is LQKENI. The CDR3 has 15 residues. CDR3 region: CASSPRLVNTGELFF. In nucleotides, the CDR3 is TGTGCCAGCTCCCCACGACTAGTTAACACCGGGGAGCTGTTTTTT.

The gene calls are TRBV12-5 and TRBJ1-5; 11 nucleotides align to TRBD1. The trim removed 1 base at V and 7 bases at J, leaving 0 bases unmatched. The CDR3 totals 14 residues. The germline V gene encodes CDR1 LGHNT and CDR2 FRNRAP. This CDR3 reads CASGLGTGGQPQHF. The CDR3 region has the DNA TGTGCTAGTGGTTTGGGGACAGGGGGCCAGCCCCAGCATTTT.

The count of this clone is one. The chain couples TRBV27 to TRBJ2-7; D gene ambiguous. CDR1 MNHEY and CDR2 SMNVEV come from the germline V gene (reference sequence). The V end was cut by 0 bases, the J end by 0 bases, with 6 bases between. The CDR3 is 14 residues long. The CDR3 nucleotides read TGTGCCAGCAGTTTATCGGGCAGCTCCTACGAGCAGTACTTC. It yields the protein CASSLSGSSYEQYF.